Shown below are 15 T cell receptor beta chains from a single sample sequenced in a study of T-cell reconstitution after alpha-beta-depleted transplantation in children. This sample's TCRbeta library carried unique molecular identifier barcodes. TCRdb used MiXCR to reprocess the PCR reads, holding one entry per CDR3 protein. Of hundreds of thousands of distinct CDR3 sequences listed, over 15% are singletons. The source was PBMCs from the stem cell graft donor, collected from the stem cell graft. Receptors originate from a human donor who donated a stem cell graft to a child with acute myeloid leukemia.

This clonotype was counted only a few times. This CDR3 is CSVGERDTQYF. In nucleotides, the CDR3 is TGCAGCGTGGGAGAGCGGGATACGCAGTATTTT. The gene calls are TRBV29-1 and TRBJ2-3, with D perhaps TRBD2 (5 bases). CDR3 length: 11 residues. With 6 bases removed from V and 6 bases from J, the gap between germline ends came to 10 bases. CDR1 is SQVTM and CDR2 is ANQGSEA in the germline V gene.

This clonotype was detected only a few times. The chain is built from TRBV9 and TRBJ2-4, with D perhaps TRBD2 (6 bases). CDR1 SGDLS and CDR2 YYNGEE come from the germline V gene. The CDR3 sequence is 16 residues long. V lost 3 bases and J lost 0, with 13 bases in between. CDR3 protein: CASSASPGLAKNIQYF. The CDR3 DNA reads as TGTGCCAGCAGCGCCAGCCCGGGACTAGCCAAAAACATTCAGTACTTC.

This clonotype was seen repeatedly, ten times or more. The chain employs TRBV5-1 and TRBJ2-7; D is ambiguous. The CDR3 covers 16 residues. Trimming shortened V by 4 bases and J by 2 bases, and 19 bases separated the two germline ends. Germline V CDR1 and CDR2: SGHRS, YFSETQ. DNA of the CDR3: TGCGCCAGCAGCCCCAGTCTTCCCGATCAAGCCTACGAGCAGTACGTC. Amino acids: CASSPSLPDQAYEQYV.

This clonotype occurred many times. V is TRBV5-6 and J is TRBJ2-5; 9 nucleotides align to TRBD2. The V and J ends lost 4 bases and 4 bases, in that order; junction bases with no gene match: 14. The CDR3 is made up of 17 amino acids. CDR1 and CDR2 from the germline V gene are SGHDT and YYEEEE. DNA of the CDR3: TGTGCCAGCAGCCGGCTTAGCGGGGGAGCCGTACGAGAGACCCAGTACTTC. It yields the protein CASSRLSGGAVRETQYF.

This clonotype was counted only a few times. The chain couples TRBV5-1 to TRBJ2-5, with TRBD1 identical over 7 bases. From germline, CDR1 is SGHRS and CDR2 YFSETQ. V trimming: 6 bases; J trimming: 2 bases; junction bases outside the gene matches: 7. This CDR3 has 14 residues. CDR3 DNA: TGCGCCAGCAACCCGACAGGGATACAAGAGACCCAGTACTTC. Protein: CASNPTGIQETQYF.

The V and J genes are TRBV25-1 and TRBJ2-2; D assignment may be TRBD1 or TRBD2 (6 bases each). Trimming cost V 4 bases and J 4 bases, with 16 bases left between them. CDR1 MGHDK and CDR2 SYGVNS come from the germline V gene. This CDR3 contains 16 residues. CDR3 sequence reads: CASSGGATQFTGELFF. In DNA, the CDR3 is TGTGCCAGCAGTGGGGGGGCCACTCAATTCACCGGGGAGCTGTTTTTT.

In its sample, this clonotype was seen many times. CDR3 nucleotide sequence: TGCAGTGCTAGAGTACTTGGTGGTTCGAACTATGGCTACACCTTC. Its protein is CSARVLGGSNYGYTF. The chain has TRBV20-1 and TRBJ1-2; D call uncertain. V was shortened by 1 base and J by 2 bases, with 14 bases between the two germline ends. This CDR3 is 15 amino acids long. Germline values: CDR1 DFQATT, CDR2 SNEGSKA (reference sequence).

This clonotype appeared a few times. The CDR3 spells CASSFGLAGAQETQYF. CDR3 DNA sequence: TGTGCCAGCAGCTTCGGGCTAGCGGGGGCGCAAGAGACCCAGTACTTC. J is TRBJ2-5 and V is TRBV7-2; TRBD2 matches 10 bases. Germline loops: CDR1 SGHTA, CDR2 FQGNSA. The CDR3 has 16 residues. V gave up 3 bases and J gave up 2 bases; unmatched junction bases: 6.

This clonotype has just a few counts. V and J are TRBV5-1 and TRBJ2-7; possible D gene TRBD1, 5 bases. The CDR3 loop spans 15 amino acids. The germline V gene has CDR1 SGHRS and CDR2 YFSETQ. V lost 0 bases and J 2 bases, leaving 12 bases between the germline ends. This CDR3 is CASSLEDTLTYEQYF. CDR3 coding DNA: TGCGCCAGCAGCTTGGAGGACACCCTCACCTACGAGCAGTACTTC.

The rearrangement links TRBV9 to TRBJ1-1, with D perhaps matching TRBD1 (6 bases). V dropped 0 bases and J dropped 4 bases, with 10 bases sitting between them. Germline values: CDR1 SGDLS, CDR2 YYNGEE. The CDR3 spans 14 residues. The CDR3 spells CASSVGGLSTEAFF. CDR3 DNA: TGTGCCAGCAGCGTAGGGGGGCTGAGCACTGAAGCTTTCTTT.

This clonotype was recorded at least ten times. This chain connects TRBV12-3 or TRBV12-4 to TRBJ2-1, with D maybe TRBD2 (6 bases). The CDR3 is 11 amino acids. Trimming cost V 8 bases and J 9 bases, with 11 bases left between them. CDR3 sequence: CASGGVSEQFF. CDR3 bases: TGTGCCAGCGGCGGGGTCAGTGAGCAGTTCTTC.

This clonotype was seen at least ten times. The J gene is TRBJ2-1, the V gene TRBV20-1, with 8 bases fitting TRBD1. Germline CDR1 reads DFQATT; CDR2 reads SNEGSKA (reference sequence). The CDR3 runs 12 residues. Trimming cost V 6 bases and J 6 bases; bases outside gene matches: 4. CDR3 sequence reads: CSANTGGNEQFF. The CDR3 DNA follows: TGCAGTGCCAATACAGGGGGCAATGAGCAGTTCTTC.

J is TRBJ2-1 and V is TRBV12-3 or TRBV12-4, with TRBD2 identical over 9 bases. CDR3 length equals 15 residues. Germline trimming cut 7 bases from V and 8 bases from J; bases unmatched to any gene: 12. CDR3 region: CASTPGAGGTDEQFF. The CDR3 region has the DNA TGTGCCAGCACTCCAGGAGCGGGGGGCACGGATGAGCAGTTCTTC.

There are a few counts of this clonotype. The CDR3 region has the DNA TGTGCCAGCAGCTTAGGGGGGCTCCGCTCCTACAATGAGCAGTTCTTC. The encoded protein is CASSLGGLRSYNEQFF. J is TRBJ2-1 and V is TRBV11-2; TRBD1 might be the D (6 bases). The CDR3 is made up of 16 amino acids. CDR1 and CDR2 from the germline V gene are SGHAT and FQNNGV. The V and J ends lost 1 base and 0 bases respectively, with 10 bases between them.

At least ten counts were recorded for this clonotype. CDR3 sequence reads: CASSLLAGGNTDTQYF. The CDR3 DNA follows: TGTGCCAGCAGCTTACTAGCGGGGGGAAACACAGATACGCAGTATTTT. This chain links TRBV7-2 with TRBJ2-3; 11 bases align to TRBD2. The CDR3 consists of 16 residues. Trimming at V came to 2 bases and at J to 2 bases, leaving 3 bases not matched to a gene. Germline CDR1 reads SGHTA; CDR2 reads FQGNSA.